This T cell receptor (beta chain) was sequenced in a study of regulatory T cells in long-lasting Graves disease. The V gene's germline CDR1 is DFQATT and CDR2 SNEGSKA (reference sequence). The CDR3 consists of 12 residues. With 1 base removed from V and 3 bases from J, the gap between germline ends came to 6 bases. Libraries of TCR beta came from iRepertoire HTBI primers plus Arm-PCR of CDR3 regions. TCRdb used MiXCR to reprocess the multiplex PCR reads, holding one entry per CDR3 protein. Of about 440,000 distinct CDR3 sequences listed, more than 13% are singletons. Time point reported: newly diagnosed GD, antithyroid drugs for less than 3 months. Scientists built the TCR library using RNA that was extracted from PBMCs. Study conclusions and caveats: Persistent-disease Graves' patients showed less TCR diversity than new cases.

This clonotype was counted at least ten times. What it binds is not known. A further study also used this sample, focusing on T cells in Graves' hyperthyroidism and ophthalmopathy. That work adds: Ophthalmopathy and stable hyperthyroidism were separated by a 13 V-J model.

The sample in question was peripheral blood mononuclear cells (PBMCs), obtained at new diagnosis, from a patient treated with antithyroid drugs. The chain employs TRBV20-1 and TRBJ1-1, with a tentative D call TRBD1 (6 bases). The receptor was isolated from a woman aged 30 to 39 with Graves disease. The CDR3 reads CSARAGDTEAFF. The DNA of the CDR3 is TGCAGTGCTAGAGCAGGGGACACTGAAGCTTTCTTT.